The clone carrying this TCR beta chain was picked up a small number of times. Its antigen is not known. Generated by immunoSEQ multiplex PCR, the TCRdb table keeps only in-frame clones and is missing some. The sample lists 350,000 to 450,000 clones; approximately 81% were seen once. The germline CDR1 and CDR2 sequences are SGHTA and FQGNSA. The V end lost 1 base, the J end lost 10 bases, and 17 bases lay between the germline ends. The CDR3 is 15 residues long. This sample was taken from a study of Ad26.COV2.S vaccination and SARS-CoV-2 variants. Points from the study as a whole: There was reportedly substantial breadth in spike-specific CD8+ and CD4+ T cell responses after vaccination.

Regarding treatment: roughly 20 received Ad26.COV2.S at low or high dose, single or two shots; roughly 5 received placebo; per-sample allocation not given. On day 63 after the first injection, vaccine and placebo recipients gave samples. The starting material was peripheral blood, obtained in a trial of Ad26.COV2.S vaccine versus placebo. The sequence came from a person aged 18-60 years who received the Ad26.COV2.S COVID-19 vaccine or a placebo. This chain connects TRBV7-2 to TRBJ1-5; D is uncertain. The DNA of the CDR3 is TGTGCCAGCAGCTTAGTTTCTGGGGTCCACCACCCCCAGCATTTT. It codes for CASSLVSGVHHPQHF.